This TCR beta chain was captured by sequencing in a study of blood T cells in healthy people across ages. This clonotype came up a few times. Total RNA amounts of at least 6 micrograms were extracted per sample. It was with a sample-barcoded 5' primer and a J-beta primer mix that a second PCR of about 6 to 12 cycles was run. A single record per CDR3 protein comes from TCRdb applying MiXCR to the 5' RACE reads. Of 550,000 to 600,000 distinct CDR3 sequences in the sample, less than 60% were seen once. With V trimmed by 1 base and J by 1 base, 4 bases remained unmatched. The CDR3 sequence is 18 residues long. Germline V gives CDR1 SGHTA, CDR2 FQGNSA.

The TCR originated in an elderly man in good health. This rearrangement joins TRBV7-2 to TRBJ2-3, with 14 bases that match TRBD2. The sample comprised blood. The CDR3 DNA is TGTGCCAGCAGCTTAGTTGGGACTAGCGGGAGTGGCACAGATACGCAGTATTTT. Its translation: CASSLVGTSGSGTDTQYF. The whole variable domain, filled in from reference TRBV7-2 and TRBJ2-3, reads GAGVSQSPSNKVTEKGKDVELRCDPISGHTALYWYRQSLGQGLEFLIYFQGNSAPDKSGLPSDRFSAERTGGSVSTLTIQRTQQEDSAVYLCASSLVGTSGSGTDTQYFGPGTRLTVL.